This T cell receptor beta chain was found in a study of T cell repertoires in cytomegalovirus infection. Turning to the study itself: Matching HLA type and CMV infection were both indicated by public TCR beta signatures. Findings and limits, study-wide: Predominance within the ex vivo response was attributable to HLA-C-restricted CMV-specific TCR beta clonotypes. Cumulative frequency (of public TCR beta family members) identified carriers of CMV plus the relevant HLA.

Regarding this clonotype: What it binds is not known. Sequence at one end of the junction differs from germline and may be a read error.

MiXCR, run by TCRdb on the reads, gives a single entry per CDR3 protein. Of about 680,000 distinct CDR3 sequences listed, around 24% were seen once; the top ten hold 7.5% to 9%. The TCR sequence derives from a human donor in good health (CMV status not recorded). Some clones in this sample may be carry-over from other donors' samples. Sequenced sample: CD8+ T cells from PBMCs.

CDR3 in amino acids: CASSHSVRDRGRNTEAIF. In DNA form, the CDR3 reads TGCGCCAGCAGCCACTCAGTTCGGGACAGGGGAAGGAACACTGAAGCTATCTTT. The chain uses TRBV4-3 and TRBJ1-1, with 10 positions matching TRBD1. Looked up from germline, CDR1 is LGHNA and CDR2 is YSLEER. The CDR3 length is 18 residues.